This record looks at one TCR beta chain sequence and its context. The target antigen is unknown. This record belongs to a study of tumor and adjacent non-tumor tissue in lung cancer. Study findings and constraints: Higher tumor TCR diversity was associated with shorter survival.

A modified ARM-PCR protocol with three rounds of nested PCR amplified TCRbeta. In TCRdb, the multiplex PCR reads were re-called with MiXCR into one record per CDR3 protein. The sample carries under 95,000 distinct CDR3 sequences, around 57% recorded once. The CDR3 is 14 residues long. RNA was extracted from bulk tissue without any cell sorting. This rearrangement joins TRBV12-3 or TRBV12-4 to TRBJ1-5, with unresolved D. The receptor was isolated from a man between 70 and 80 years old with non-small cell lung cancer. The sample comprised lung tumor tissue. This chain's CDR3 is CTSSDRRRNQPQHF. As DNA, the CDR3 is TGTACAAGCAGTGACCGGAGGAGGAATCAGCCCCAGCATTTT.